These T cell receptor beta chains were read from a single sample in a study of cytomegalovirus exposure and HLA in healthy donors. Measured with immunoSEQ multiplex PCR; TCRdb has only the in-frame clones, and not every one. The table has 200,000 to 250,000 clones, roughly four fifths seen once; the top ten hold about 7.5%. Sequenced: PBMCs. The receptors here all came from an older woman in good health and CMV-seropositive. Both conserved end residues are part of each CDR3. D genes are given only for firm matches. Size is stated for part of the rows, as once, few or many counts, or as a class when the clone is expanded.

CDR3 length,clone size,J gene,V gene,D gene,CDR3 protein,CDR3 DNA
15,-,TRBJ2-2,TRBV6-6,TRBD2,CASRLTGTSPGELFF,TGTGCCAGCAGACTCACCGGGACTAGCCCCGGGGAGCTGTTTTTT
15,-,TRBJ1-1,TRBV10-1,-,CASSQAAGGGTEAFF,TGCGCCAGCAGCCAGGCCGCAGGAGGAGGCACTGAAGCTTTCTTT
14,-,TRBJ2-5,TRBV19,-,CASSIGRQRETQYF,TGTGCCAGTAGTATAGGACGGCAGCGAGAGACCCAGTACTTC
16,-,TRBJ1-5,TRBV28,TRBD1,CATRTGQGRNHAPQHF,TGTGCCACCAGGACCGGACAGGGTCGTAATCATGCGCCCCAGCATTTT
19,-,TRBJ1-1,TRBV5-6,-,CASSLVGVENVEGNTEAFF,TGTGCCAGCAGCTTGGTCGGGGTTGAGAATGTCGAAGGGAACACTGAAGCTTTCTTT
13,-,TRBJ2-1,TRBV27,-,CASSFRYHNEQFF,TGTGCCAGCAGTTTCCGGTATCACAATGAGCAGTTCTTC
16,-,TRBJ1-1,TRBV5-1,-,CASSLGIRHLNTEAFF,TGCGCCAGCAGCTTGGGGATTAGACATCTGAACACTGAAGCTTTCTTT
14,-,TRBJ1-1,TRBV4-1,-,CASGTGLGNTEAFF,TGCGCCAGCGGAACAGGGTTGGGGAACACTGAAGCTTTCTTT
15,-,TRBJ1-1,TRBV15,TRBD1,CATSSTRGESTEAFF,TGTGCCACCAGCAGTACCAGGGGGGAATCCACTGAAGCTTTCTTT
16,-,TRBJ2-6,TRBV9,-,CASSTRQTPGANVLTF,TGTGCCAGCAGCACTCGACAGACCCCTGGGGCCAACGTCCTGACTTTC
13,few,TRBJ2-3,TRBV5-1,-,CASSVGGKDTQYF,TGCGCCAGCAGCGTAGGGGGTAAGGATACGCAGTATTTT
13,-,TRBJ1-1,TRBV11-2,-,CASSLERYGGAFF,TGTGCCAGCAGCTTAGAGCGTTACGGTGGAGCTTTCTTT
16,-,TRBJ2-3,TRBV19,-,CASSPLRGQRTDTQYF,TGTGCCAGTAGTCCCCTCAGAGGACAGCGCACAGATACGCAGTATTTT
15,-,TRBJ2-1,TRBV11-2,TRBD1,CATRTPGTGSYEQFF,TGTGCCACCCGCACACCCGGGACAGGGTCGTATGAGCAGTTCTTC
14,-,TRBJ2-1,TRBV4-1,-,CASSQVEGTDEQFF,TGCGCCAGCAGCCAAGTGGAGGGTACGGATGAGCAGTTCTTC
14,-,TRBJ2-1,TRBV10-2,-,CASTRESSYNEQFF,TGCGCCAGCACTCGGGAGAGCTCCTACAATGAGCAGTTCTTC
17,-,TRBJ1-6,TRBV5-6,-,CASSQRRPGHGNSPLHF,TGTGCCAGCAGCCAGAGGAGACCGGGACACGGAAATTCACCCCTCCACTTT
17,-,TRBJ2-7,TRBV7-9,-,CASSTSGGLEFTYEQYF,TGTGCCAGCAGCACCTCCGGGGGGCTAGAGTTTACCTACGAGCAGTACTTC
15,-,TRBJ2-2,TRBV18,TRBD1,CASSPGQRNTGELFF,TGTGCCAGCTCACCGGGACAGCGGAACACCGGGGAGCTGTTTTTT
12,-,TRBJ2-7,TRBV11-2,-,CASSPISYEQYF,TGTGCCAGCAGCCCAATCTCCTACGAGCAGTACTTC
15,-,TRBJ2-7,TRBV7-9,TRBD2,CASSLITSGRHEQYF,TGTGCCAGCAGCTTAATAACTAGCGGGAGACACGAGCAGTACTTC
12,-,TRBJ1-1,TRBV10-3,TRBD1,CAVGQGGTEAFF,TGTGCCGTTGGACAGGGTGGCACTGAAGCTTTCTTT
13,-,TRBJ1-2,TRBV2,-,CASSPMGSSGYTF,TGTGCCAGCAGTCCCATGGGGAGTTCTGGCTACACCTTC
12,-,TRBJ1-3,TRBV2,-,CASRTGGNTIYF,TGTGCCAGCAGGACAGGAGGAAACACCATATATTTT
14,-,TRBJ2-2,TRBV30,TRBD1,CAWNRGNEAGELFF,TGTGCCTGGAACAGGGGGAATGAGGCCGGGGAGCTGTTTTTT
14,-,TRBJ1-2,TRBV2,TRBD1,CASSSQGGTYGYTF,TGTGCCAGCAGTTCCCAGGGGGGCACCTATGGCTACACCTTC
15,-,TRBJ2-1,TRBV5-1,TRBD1,CASRPGTGRFYEQFF,TGCGCCAGCAGGCCCGGGACAGGGCGCTTCTATGAGCAGTTCTTC
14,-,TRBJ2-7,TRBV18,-,CASSPGGIGYEQYF,TGTGCCAGCTCACCAGGGGGGATAGGCTACGAGCAGTACTTC
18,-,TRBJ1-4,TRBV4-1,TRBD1,CASSQEVGTGAYGEKLFF,TGCGCCAGCAGCCAAGAGGTCGGGACAGGGGCGTACGGTGAAAAACTGTTTTTT
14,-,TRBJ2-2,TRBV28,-,CASLLGRSTGELFF,TGTGCCAGCCTTTTGGGCCGTAGCACCGGGGAGCTGTTTTTT
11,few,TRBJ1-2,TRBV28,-,CATGGFDGYTF,TGTGCCACCGGCGGGTTTGATGGCTACACCTTC
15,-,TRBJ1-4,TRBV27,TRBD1,CASSFLGQGGEKLFF,TGTGCCAGCAGTTTTTTGGGACAGGGTGGGGAAAAACTGTTTTTT
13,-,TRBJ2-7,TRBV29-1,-,CSVASTVAGEQYF,TGCAGCGTTGCCTCGACAGTCGCGGGGGAGCAGTACTTC
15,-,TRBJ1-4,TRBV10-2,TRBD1,CASRWTGGEDEKLFF,TGCGCCAGCAGGTGGACAGGGGGCGAAGATGAAAAACTGTTTTTT
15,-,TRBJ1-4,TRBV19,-,CASSIGRVEDEKLFF,TGTGCCAGTAGTATCGGGAGGGTAGAGGATGAAAAACTGTTTTTT
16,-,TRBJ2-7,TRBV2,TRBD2,CASSVFWGEGDYEQYF,TGTGCCAGCAGTGTTTTTTGGGGGGAGGGCGACTACGAGCAGTACTTC
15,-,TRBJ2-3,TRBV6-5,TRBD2,CASSYGLADTDTQYF,TGTGCCAGCAGTTACGGACTAGCGGACACAGATACGCAGTATTTT
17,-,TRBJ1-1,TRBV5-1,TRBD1,CASSLVWDRGPNTEAFF,TGCGCCAGCAGCTTGGTGTGGGACAGGGGGCCGAACACTGAAGCTTTCTTT
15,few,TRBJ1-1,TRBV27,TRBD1,CASSLSVTGDTEAFF,TGTGCCAGCAGTTTATCGGTCACAGGGGACACTGAAGCTTTCTTT
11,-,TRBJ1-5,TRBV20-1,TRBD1,CSAQRDRVRHF,TGCAGTGCACAGAGGGACAGGGTACGACATTTT
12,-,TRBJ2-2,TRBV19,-,CASSRYTGELFF,TGTGCCAGTAGCAGGTACACCGGGGAGCTGTTTTTT
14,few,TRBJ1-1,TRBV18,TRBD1,CASYRGQGGTEAFF,TGTGCCAGCTACCGCGGACAGGGGGGAACTGAAGCTTTCTTT
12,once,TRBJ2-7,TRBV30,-,CAWSVTGYEQYF,TGTGCCTGGAGTGTAACGGGGTACGAGCAGTACTTC
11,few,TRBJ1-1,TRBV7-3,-,CASIRDTEAFF,TGTGCCAGCATCCGGGACACTGAAGCTTTCTTT